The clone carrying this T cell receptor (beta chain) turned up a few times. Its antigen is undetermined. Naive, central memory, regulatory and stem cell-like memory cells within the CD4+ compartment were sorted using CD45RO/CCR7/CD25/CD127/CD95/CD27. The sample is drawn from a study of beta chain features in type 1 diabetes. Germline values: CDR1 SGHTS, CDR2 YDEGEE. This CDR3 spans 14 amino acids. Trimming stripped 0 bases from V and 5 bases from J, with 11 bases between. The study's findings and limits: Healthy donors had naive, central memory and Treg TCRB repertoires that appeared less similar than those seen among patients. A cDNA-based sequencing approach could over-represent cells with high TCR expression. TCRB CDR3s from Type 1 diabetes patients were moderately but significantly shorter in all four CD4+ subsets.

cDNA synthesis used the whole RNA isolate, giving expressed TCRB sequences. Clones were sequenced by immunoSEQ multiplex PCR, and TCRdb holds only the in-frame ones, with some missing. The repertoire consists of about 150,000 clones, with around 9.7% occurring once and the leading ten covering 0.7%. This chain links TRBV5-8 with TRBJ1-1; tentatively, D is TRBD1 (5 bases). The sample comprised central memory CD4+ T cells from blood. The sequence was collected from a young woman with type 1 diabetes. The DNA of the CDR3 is TGTGCCAGCAGCTTGGACAGGCAAGGGACTGAAGCTTTCTTT. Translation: CASSLDRQGTEAFF.